The rows below give T cell receptor beta chains drawn from one sample of a study of blood T cells in healthy people across ages. TCRdb processed the 5' RACE reads anew with MiXCR; each CDR3 protein has one entry. The table has roughly 1,800,000 distinct CDR3 sequences, around 50% seen once. Sequenced material: blood. These receptors were taken from a woman aged 40 to 50 in good health. Each CDR3 is given without its conserved first and last residue.

J | V | CDR3
TRBJ1-4 | TRBV27 | ASSSVGERLF
- | TRBV29-1 | SVAQGALQETQY
TRBJ2-7 | TRBV7-8 | ASSVRDNAYEQY
TRBJ2-3 | TRBV10-3 | AISRGDTQY
TRBJ2-3 | TRBV29-1 | GAAGGDAIDTQY
TRBJ1-2 | TRBV19 | ASSPRQRYGYT
TRBJ2-5 | TRBV9 | ASSVAGVQQETQY
TRBJ2-7 | TRBV15 | ATSRGRAGSSYEQY
TRBJ2-3 | TRBV5-6 | ASSSYTGGQTADTQY
TRBJ2-3 | TRBV7-2 | ASRSQAGRTDTQY
TRBJ2-6 | TRBV6-6 | ASSQTEGALGANVLT
TRBJ2-4 | TRBV3-1 | ASSDREAKNIQY
TRBJ2-3 | TRBV20-1 | SARASGFTDTQY
TRBJ2-7 | TRBV20-1 | SATDRHYEQY
TRBJ1-2 | TRBV7-8 | ASRTKKGYT
TRBJ1-2 | TRBV6-6 | ASSYAGGGVSGYT
TRBJ2-1 | TRBV2 | ASRAGQTSYNEQF
TRBJ1-2 | TRBV4-2 | ASSQVGDRGQGGYT
TRBJ2-1 | TRBV7-9 | ASSSGTGIYNEQF
TRBJ2-4 | TRBV20-1 | SARDPAVHYKNIQY
TRBJ2-5 | TRBV3-1 | ASSQVTPGVETQY
TRBJ1-2 | TRBV2 | ASSESSRVYGYT
TRBJ2-4 | TRBV5-1 | ASSGGGNIQY
TRBJ1-6 | TRBV4-1 | ASSQDGARTAYNSPLH
TRBJ2-5 | TRBV10-3 | AIRNTGPQETQY
TRBJ2-1 | TRBV6-2/TRBV6-3 | ASSYRLGVGEQF
TRBJ1-2 | TRBV4-3 | ASRSRQGDGYT
- | TRBV7-2 | ASISWGQSEQY
TRBJ2-7 | TRBV20-1 | SAVRAAYEQY
TRBJ2-7 | TRBV20-1 | SARDREPRYEQY
TRBJ1-2 | TRBV6-5 | ASSYGSGQGYT
TRBJ2-1 | TRBV14 | ASSQVKGGADEQF
TRBJ1-1 | TRBV7-2 | ATRLRGGGRTEAF
TRBJ1-2 | TRBV4-3 | ASSLWGRENYGYT
TRBJ1-6 | TRBV29-1 | SVLSGQGGTNSPLH
TRBJ2-5 | TRBV28 | ASSFRGRRQETQY
TRBJ1-5 | TRBV27 | ASSPRLPTTASNQPQH
TRBJ1-2 | TRBV7-2 | ASRPGQGDYGYT
TRBJ2-4 | TRBV3-1 | ASSQGAGPQNIQY
TRBJ1-4 | TRBV11-2 | ASSPRWSDATNEKLF
TRBJ2-4 | TRBV18 | ASSPTGGGPTKNIQY
TRBJ2-3 | TRBV5-1 | ASSLRWGDTQY
TRBJ1-4 | TRBV20-1 | SASPGRSGEKLF
TRBJ1-3 | TRBV7-9 | ASSFTQAQGNTIY
TRBJ2-3 | TRBV27 | ASSRVAGGPDTQY
TRBJ2-1 | TRBV20-1 | SAGNLAGAPSEQF
TRBJ2-3 | TRBV14 | ASSLKKRGSMNTQY
TRBJ2-6 | TRBV2 | ASSARQGNSGANVLT
TRBJ2-7 | TRBV10-3 | AIRSRGGYEQY
TRBJ2-6 | TRBV6-2/TRBV6-3 | ASNPGQGAFGANVLT
TRBJ1-1 | TRBV29-1 | SVEQDNMNTEAF
TRBJ2-1 | TRBV5-1 | ASRRTDAWDEQF
TRBJ2-7 | TRBV6-1 | ASSANRAIYEQY
TRBJ2-5 | TRBV7-2 | ASSLEAQGVRGSLY
TRBJ2-5 | TRBV5-4 | ASSGQGALETQY
TRBJ2-5 | TRBV24-1 | ATSDFREGEETQY
TRBJ2-5 | TRBV7-2 | ASSAAGQGRETQY
TRBJ2-7 | TRBV27 | ASSLKPSFSYEQY
TRBJ2-7 | TRBV25-1 | ATWTATYEQY
TRBJ1-1 | TRBV7-2 | ASSLDRGAREAF